This note documents a single T cell receptor beta chain sequence. This entry comes from a study of blood T cell repertoires in COVID-19. Profiled with immunoSEQ multiplex PCR; TCRdb holds only in-frame clones, not every one. The data contain fewer than 300,000 clones, around 84% of them singletons. Germline V lookup: CDR1 SGHTA, CDR2 FQGTGA. The CDR3 is 13 amino acids. V was pared by 3 bases and J by 0 bases, with 5 bases between. Participant reports of clinical history set cohort assignment. Cohort 3 donors were reported recovered after two negative PCRs, clearance, or symptom resolution. This chain links TRBV7-3 with TRBJ1-1, with D hard to call. This receptor was taken from a woman between 50 and 59 years old who had recovered from COVID-19. The sequencing input was PBMCs or T cells enriched from blood (not recorded which). The CDR3 reads CASSFQVNTEAFF. For the CDR3, the DNA is TGTGCCAGCAGCTTTCAGGTGAACACTGAAGCTTTCTTT.